These T cell receptor beta chains were read from a single sample in a study of PD-1 blockade in classical Hodgkin lymphoma. Sequencing was performed with immunoSEQ multiplex PCR; in TCRdb, only in-frame clones are kept and a portion is missing. The sample holds tens of thousands of clones, around 80% seen once. The sample was peripheral blood mononuclear cells (PBMCs), taken before the fourth cycle of nivolumab. These receptors all come from a human donor with classical Hodgkin lymphoma. The CDR3 runs from the conserved cysteine through the conserved F or W. D genes are given only for firm matches. Some rows have no size entry. The others give once, few or many, or a class for an expanded clone.

size | J | V | D | DNA | CDR3
once | TRBJ2-7 | TRBV19 | TRBD1 | TGTGCCAGTAGTCAGGGGGCGGGGGAGCAGTACTTC | CASSQGAGEQYF
NA | TRBJ2-2 | TRBV6-5 | TRBD2 | TGTGCCAGCAGTTATTTCACGGGAGGGACCGGGGAGCTGTTTTTT | CASSYFTGGTGELFF
NA | TRBJ2-5 | TRBV7-2 | TRBD2 | TGTGCCAGCAGCTTAGGAGGCGGGGGGACCCAGTACTTC | CASSLGGGGTQYF
once | TRBJ1-3 | TRBV18 | NA | TGTGCCAGCTCACCGAAGAGCGACTCTGGAAACACCATATATTTT | CASSPKSDSGNTIYF
NA | TRBJ2-1 | TRBV6-5 | NA | TGTGCCAGCAGTTACTCGAGTGGCCGGGACGAGCAGTTCTTC | CASSYSSGRDEQFF
NA | TRBJ2-3 | TRBV9 | NA | TGTGCCAGCAGCGTAGAGCCCCAACCGGATACGCAGTATTTT | CASSVEPQPDTQYF
NA | TRBJ1-5 | TRBV5-1 | TRBD1 | TGCGCCAGCAGCTTGCCGGGACAGGGGAGCAATCAGCCCCAGCATTTT | CASSLPGQGSNQPQHF
NA | TRBJ2-5 | TRBV18 | TRBD2 | TGTGCCAGCTCACCACGACTAGCGGGAGTGTTTGAGACCCAGTACTTC | CASSPRLAGVFETQYF
NA | TRBJ2-1 | TRBV7-8 | TRBD2 | TGTGCCAGCAGCTTAACGGGCCTAGCGGGAGTCAGTGAGCAGTTCTTC | CASSLTGLAGVSEQFF
NA | TRBJ2-1 | TRBV13 | TRBD2 | TGTGCCAGCAGCCAAATGGGATATAGCGGGAGGGCCAGTGAGCAGTTCTTC | CASSQMGYSGRASEQFF
NA | TRBJ2-7 | TRBV6-5 | TRBD1 | TGTGCCAGCAGTTACCGGGGGACAGGGACTCTCTACGAGCAGTACTTC | CASSYRGTGTLYEQYF
NA | TRBJ1-2 | TRBV30 | NA | TGTGCCTGGAGCGGCGCTTCTGACTATGGCTACACCTTC | CAWSGASDYGYTF
NA | TRBJ2-5 | TRBV6-5 | NA | TGTGCCAGCAGTTACTCGGTGGCCTTCGGCCAAGAGACCCAGTACTTC | CASSYSVAFGQETQYF
NA | TRBJ2-5 | TRBV9 | TRBD1 | TGTGCCAGCAGCGTATCAGGGACAGGGCAAGAGACCCAGTACTTC | CASSVSGTGQETQYF
NA | TRBJ2-7 | TRBV9 | NA | TGTGCCAGCAGCCTGACGCCGGGCCCCGAAGGCGAGCAGTACTTC | CASSLTPGPEGEQYF
NA | TRBJ2-1 | TRBV28 | NA | TGTGCCAGCAGCTCCCTGACCCGGACCTGGGAGCAGTTCTTC | CASSSLTRTWEQFF
NA | TRBJ1-2 | TRBV19 | NA | TGTGCCAGTAGTATAGATCTTGGCTACACCTTC | CASSIDLGYTF
NA | TRBJ2-1 | TRBV19 | TRBD2 | TGTGCCAGTAGTATGGTAGGGCTAGCGGGAGGGGCGCAGTTCTTC | CASSMVGLAGGAQFF
NA | TRBJ2-1 | TRBV5-6 | NA | TGTGCCAGCAGAAAAGCGGACTCGAACAATGAGCAGTTCTTC | CASRKADSNNEQFF
NA | TRBJ1-4 | TRBV5-1 | TRBD1 | TGCGCCAGCAGCATAGGACAGGAGAATGAAAAACTGTTTTTT | CASSIGQENEKLFF
NA | TRBJ2-1 | TRBV10-3 | TRBD2 | TGTGCCACCGTGACTAGCGGGAGGGAGGGGAGGAATGAGCAGTTCTTC | CATVTSGREGRNEQFF
NA | TRBJ2-3 | TRBV5-1 | NA | TGCGCCAGCAGCTTGGTGTCAAGAAGCACAGATACGCAGTATTTT | CASSLVSRSTDTQYF
NA | TRBJ1-3 | TRBV2 | NA | TGTGCCAGCAGTGTGGGTGGGCGCGGAAACACCATATATTTT | CASSVGGRGNTIYF
NA | TRBJ1-5 | TRBV19 | NA | TGTGCCAGTAGTACCGTCGGGGACTCCCCCCAGCATTTT | CASSTVGDSPQHF
few | TRBJ2-1 | TRBV27 | TRBD1 | TGTGCCAGCAGTGGACAGGTCAATGAGCAGTTCTTC | CASSGQVNEQFF
NA | TRBJ2-7 | TRBV27 | NA | TGTGCCAGCAGTTCCCACAGGGCACCCTACGAGCAGTACTTC | CASSSHRAPYEQYF
NA | TRBJ2-5 | TRBV18 | NA | TGTGCCAGCTCACTCCGGGACTCCGAAGAGACCCAGTACTTC | CASSLRDSEETQYF
NA | TRBJ1-2 | TRBV2 | NA | TGTGCCAGCAGACAGGGTGGCTATGGCTACACCTTC | CASRQGGYGYTF
NA | TRBJ1-3 | TRBV27 | NA | TGTGCCATTTTGGGGCCGGCGAACTCTGGAAACACCATATATTTT | CAILGPANSGNTIYF
NA | TRBJ2-3 | TRBV19 | TRBD2 | TGTGCCAGTGGGGGACTGGGGGGGACAGATACGCAGTATTTT | CASGGLGGTDTQYF
few | TRBJ1-1 | TRBV10-1 | NA | TGCGCCAGCAGTGAGTCCATGAACACTGAAGCTTTCTTT | CASSESMNTEAFF
NA | TRBJ2-7 | TRBV4-2 | TRBD2 | TGTGCCAGCAGCCATAGCGGGAGGGCCTACGAGCAGTACTTC | CASSHSGRAYEQYF
NA | TRBJ2-5 | TRBV2 | NA | TGTGCCAGCAGTGATTTAGGAGTGCAAGAGACCCAGTACTTC | CASSDLGVQETQYF
NA | TRBJ1-5 | TRBV2 | TRBD1 | TGTGCCAGCCTTCCGGGACAGGGGCCGAGCAATCAGCCCCAGCATTTT | CASLPGQGPSNQPQHF
NA | TRBJ2-1 | TRBV20-1 | NA | TGCAGTGCAAGTGAAAACAATGAGCAGTTCTTC | CSASENNEQFF
NA | TRBJ1-5 | TRBV28 | NA | TGTGCCAGCAGTTTATCGCAGGGGCAAAGTCAGCCCCAGCATTTT | CASSLSQGQSQPQHF
few | TRBJ1-4 | TRBV29-1 | NA | TGCAGCGCAATTACGGGTAACCCTAATGAAAAACTGTTTTTT | CSAITGNPNEKLFF
NA | TRBJ2-1 | TRBV10-3 | NA | TGTGCCATCAGGCCTGGAGAGGGAAACAATGAGCAGTTCTTC | CAIRPGEGNNEQFF
NA | TRBJ2-7 | TRBV18 | NA | TGTGCCAGCTCACCAGTCCCTCTCTACGAGCAGTACTTC | CASSPVPLYEQYF
NA | TRBJ2-4 | TRBV4-1 | NA | TGCGCCAGCAGCTATGATCCGGGGGCCGAAAACATTCAGTACTTC | CASSYDPGAENIQYF
NA | TRBJ1-1 | TRBV18 | NA | TGTGCCAGCTCACCAATTTTGAACACTGAAGCTTTCTTT | CASSPILNTEAFF
NA | TRBJ1-2 | TRBV28 | NA | TGTGCCAGCAATGGTTCGGCGCGTCCAGCCCCTCCCTATGGCTACACCTTC | CASNGSARPAPPYGYTF
NA | TRBJ2-1 | TRBV7-7 | NA | TGTGCTAGCAGCTTAGAATTAGCGGTGTCTATGGATGAGCAGTTCTTC | CASSLELAVSMDEQFF
NA | TRBJ2-2 | TRBV19 | TRBD2 | TGTGCCAGTAGTATGGGCGGGAGGGGTACCGGGGAGCTGTTTTTT | CASSMGGRGTGELFF
once | TRBJ1-1 | TRBV7-9 | TRBD1 | TGTGCCAGCAGCTCCCCAGGTACTAAGGGACAGCCGATGAGTGCTGCTTTCTTT | CASSSPGTKGQPMSAAFF
NA | TRBJ1-2 | TRBV6-5 | NA | TGTGCCAGCAGAAACGCCGGGGCTAAGCACTATGGCTACACCTTC | CASRNAGAKHYGYTF
NA | TRBJ2-5 | TRBV7-2 | TRBD1 | TGTGCCAGCAGCAAAAGGGGGCGGTACCAAGAGACCCAGTACTTC | CASSKRGRYQETQYF
NA | TRBJ2-7 | TRBV7-9 | TRBD2 | TGTGCCAGCAGCGTTAGCGGGAGCTCTTACGAGCAGTACTTC | CASSVSGSSYEQYF
NA | TRBJ1-3 | TRBV2 | NA | TGTGCCAGCAGTCCATCTACGGTAAACTCTGGAAACACCATATATTTT | CASSPSTVNSGNTIYF
NA | TRBJ1-1 | TRBV19 | TRBD1 | TGTGCCAGTAGAGCCGGGACAGGGGGCGTCATGAACACTGAAGCTTTCTTT | CASRAGTGGVMNTEAFF
NA | TRBJ1-2 | TRBV9 | NA | TGTGCCAGCAGTGTATCCGGGGTTAATGGCTACACCTTC | CASSVSGVNGYTF
NA | TRBJ2-1 | TRBV7-2 | TRBD2 | TGTGCCAGCAGTCGCGATAGCGGGAGGAATGAGCAGTTCTTC | CASSRDSGRNEQFF
NA | TRBJ2-3 | TRBV7-9 | TRBD1 | TGTGCCAGCAGCTTAGCGATCGGGACAGGGACCGCAGATACGCAGTATTTT | CASSLAIGTGTADTQYF
NA | TRBJ2-1 | TRBV5-1 | TRBD2 | TGCGCCAGCAGCCGACTAGCGGGAGACCTTGGTGAGCAGTTCTTC | CASSRLAGDLGEQFF
NA | TRBJ2-1 | TRBV10-3 | TRBD2 | TGTGCCATCAGTGATCCTAGCGGGAGGAACTCCTACAATGAGCAGTTCTTC | CAISDPSGRNSYNEQFF
NA | TRBJ2-7 | TRBV7-8 | NA | TGTGCCAGCAGCCGACAGAGCCCCTCGACATACGAGCAGTACTTC | CASSRQSPSTYEQYF
NA | TRBJ2-3 | TRBV27 | NA | TGTGCCAGCAGCCTCCTCCGGACTAGCACAGATACGCAGTATTTT | CASSLLRTSTDTQYF
NA | TRBJ2-7 | TRBV6-6 | NA | TGTGCCAGCAGTTACTCCGGCAGCCACGAGCAGTACTTC | CASSYSGSHEQYF
NA | TRBJ1-5 | TRBV30 | NA | TGTGCCTGGAGTGTATCTTGGGAGACAGGAATCAATCAGCCCCAGCATTTT | CAWSVSWETGINQPQHF